These 18 T cell receptor beta chains share one sample of origin, sequenced in a study of blood T cell repertoires in COVID-19. Repertoires were generated with immunoSEQ multiplex PCR, while TCRdb's copy carries only in-frame clones and drops some. The sample yields some 150,000 clones, roughly 87% seen once. Sequenced: peripheral blood. These receptors were taken from a woman aged 50 to 65 with acute or convalescent COVID-19.

This sequence joins TRBV7-2 and TRBJ1-2, with TRBD1 matching 7 bases. The CDR3 runs to 14 residues. V lost 4 bases, J lost 3 bases, and 5 bases stayed unmatched. Germline loops: CDR1 SGHTA, CDR2 FQGNSA. The CDR3 DNA sequence: TGTGCCAGCAGCTCGGGACAGCGCCACTATGGCTACACCTTC. As protein: CASSSGQRHYGYTF.

V usage is TRBV7-2 and J usage is TRBJ2-1, with 10 bases matching TRBD2. The CDR3 length is 18 residues. V was clipped by 1 base and J by 6 bases; unmatched bases: 12. CDR1 and CDR2 (germline): SGHTA, FQGNSA. The CDR3 nucleotides read TGTGCCAGCAGCTTAGTCTTTTCGGCTAGCGGGAGATTCAATGAGCAGTTCTTC. Translating it yields CASSLVFSASGRFNEQFF.

V and J are TRBV7-9 and TRBJ2-7; the D gene is possibly TRBD2 (5 bases). Trimming shortened V by 5 bases and J by 3 bases, and 14 bases separated the two germline ends. In germline, CDR1 is SEHNR, CDR2 FQNEAQ (reference sequence). The CDR3 extends over 14 amino acids. CDR3 sequence reads: CASSTWTGFYEQYF. The CDR3 coding sequence is TGTGCCAGCAGCACCTGGACGGGGTTCTACGAGCAGTACTTC. The full variable domain, completed using reference TRBV7-9 and TRBJ2-7, is DTGVSQNPRHKITKRGQNVTFRCDPISEHNRLYWYRQTLGQGPEFLTYFQNEAQLEKSRLLSDRFSAERPKGSFSTLEIQRTEQGDSAMYLCASSTWTGFYEQYFGPGTRLTVT.

The V call is TRBV9, the J call TRBJ2-2; a weak D match, TRBD2 (5 bases). CDR1 is SGDLS and CDR2 is YYNGEE in the germline V gene. This CDR3 comprises 13 residues. The V gene lost 1 base and the J gene lost 6 bases, with 7 bases spanning the gap. As DNA, the CDR3 is TGTGCCAGCAGCGTATCTAGCCCCGGGGAGCTGTTTTTT. It yields the protein CASSVSSPGELFF. Combining the CDR3 with reference TRBV9 and TRBJ2-2 gives the whole variable domain DSGVTQTPKHLITATGQRVTLRCSPRSGDLSVYWYQQSLDQGLQFLIQYYNGEERAKGNILERFSAQQFPDLHSELNLSSLELGDSALYFCASSVSSPGELFFGEGSRLTVL.

This chain joins TRBV10-1 and TRBJ1-2; TRBD1 matches 7 bases. V dropped 2 bases and J dropped 3; count of bases not matched to a gene: 6. The CDR3 totals 15 residues. Looked up from germline, CDR1 is WNHNN and CDR2 is SYGVQD (reference sequence). The DNA for the CDR3 is TGCGCCAGCAGTGAGGCGAAGGGGGCACACTATGGCTACACCTTC. Encoded protein: CASSEAKGAHYGYTF.

The chain recombines TRBV7-2 with TRBJ2-1; D is perhaps TRBD2 (6 bases). This CDR3 has 13 amino acids. Looked up from germline, CDR1 is SGHTA and CDR2 is FQGNSA. With 6 bases removed from V and 7 bases from J, the gap between germline ends came to 13 bases. CDR3 residues: CASRFAGRNEQFF. CDR3 DNA: TGTGCCAGCAGATTCGCAGGGAGGAATGAGCAGTTCTTC.

The chain has TRBV7-2 and TRBJ1-2; D might be TRBD1 (5 bases). V lost 5 bases and J 4 bases, leaving 11 bases between the germline ends. CDR3 length: 13 amino acids. Germline V lookup: CDR1 SGHTA, CDR2 FQGNSA. The CDR3 region is CASSPPGGYGYTF. The CDR3, as DNA: TGTGCCAGCAGCCCTCCGGGGGGCTATGGCTACACCTTC.

The sample holds a few counts of this clone. The chain combines TRBV24-1 with TRBJ2-3; tentative D call: TRBD1 (6 bases). The CDR3 spans 16 residues. Germline V CDR1 and CDR2: KGHDR, SFDVKD. Trimming removed 3 bases at V and 1 base at J, with 13 bases between. The DNA of the CDR3 is TGTGCCACCAGTGATCATCAGGGGCCAGGCACAGATACGCAGTATTTT. It encodes CATSDHQGPGTDTQYF.

V gene TRBV29-1 combines with J gene TRBJ2-3; D not resolved. The CDR3 consists of 10 residues. Germline-derived CDR1 and CDR2 are SQVTM and ANQGSEA. V lost 4 bases, J lost 4 bases, and 3 bases lay in between. The CDR3 DNA reads TGCAGCGTTGTCGCAGATACGCAGTATTTT. Translated: CSVVADTQYF.

In its sample, this clone was seen once. The rearrangement joins TRBV6-1 to TRBJ2-3; TRBD1 matches 9 bases. J was trimmed by 2 bases and V by 4 bases; bases with no gene match: 7. The CDR3 is made up of 16 amino acids. Germline CDR1 MNHNS, CDR2 SASEGT. The CDR3 loop reads CASSAGTGPLTDTQYF. The CDR3 bases are TGTGCCAGCAGTGCGGGGACAGGGCCCCTCACAGATACGCAGTATTTT.

The V and J genes are TRBV9 and TRBJ2-1; D might be TRBD2 (5 bases). The CDR3 consists of 18 residues. V dropped 1 base and J dropped 1 base, with 18 bases sitting between them. Germline CDR1 and CDR2: SGDLS and YYNGEE. As DNA, the CDR3 is TGTGCCAGCAGCGTAACCCAAGGTGGGTGGGAGTCCTACAATGAGCAGTTCTTC. It codes for CASSVTQGGWESYNEQFF.

This chain links TRBV12-3 or TRBV12-4 with TRBJ2-7; D is uncertain. V was trimmed by 4 bases and J by 6 bases, leaving 4 bases between them. The CDR3 consists of 10 residues. The CDR3 DNA sequence: TGTGCCAGCAGTTCGGGCGAGCAGTACTTC. Protein product: CASSSGEQYF.

The V gene is TRBV7-9, the J gene TRBJ2-3, with D perhaps TRBD2 (6 bases). In germline, CDR1 is SEHNR, CDR2 FQNEAQ (reference sequence). V lost 4 bases to trimming and J lost 4 bases, with 12 bases between them. CDR3 length: 14 residues. DNA of the CDR3: TGTGCCAGCAGCTCCCTGACTAGTGCAGATACGCAGTATTTT. Its translation: CASSSLTSADTQYF.

This chain connects TRBV6-5 to TRBJ2-7, with D perhaps TRBD2 (6 bases). The CDR3 runs to 15 residues. CDR1 MNHEY and CDR2 SVGAGI come from the germline V gene. Between the trimmed V and J ends, which lost 2 bases and 4 bases, there was a span of 15 bases. The CDR3: CASSYAGTPIYEQYF. The CDR3 DNA reads TGTGCCAGCAGTTACGCGGGAACACCCATTTACGAGCAGTACTTC.

The chain links TRBV2 to TRBJ1-2; D call uncertain. The V end was cut by 10 bases, the J end by 4 bases, with 25 bases between. Germline V gives CDR1 SNHLY, CDR2 FYNNEI. CDR3 length: 16 amino acids. The CDR3 bases are TGTGCCACCCTCTCTCGGGAGCCCGAGAGGTTCTATGGCTACACCTTC. This encodes CATLSREPERFYGYTF.

The V call is TRBV7-9, the J call TRBJ1-1; 10 nucleotides match TRBD1. Germline CDR1 reads SEHNR; CDR2 reads FQNEAQ (reference sequence). This CDR3 has 19 residues. After removal of 1 base from V and 4 bases from J, the junction contained 15 bases not matched to a gene. This CDR3 reads CASSLDSGTGAPVGTEAFF. For the CDR3, the DNA is TGTGCCAGCAGCTTAGATTCCGGGACAGGGGCCCCAGTCGGCACTGAAGCTTTCTTT.

The CDR3 region has the DNA TGTGCCAGCACCACCGGGACACGGAGCTCCTACGAGCAGTACTTC. It encodes CASTTGTRSSYEQYF. V is TRBV5-4 and J is TRBJ2-7, with D possibly being TRBD1 (6 bases). CDR3 length: 15 amino acids. CDR1 is SGHNT, CDR2 YYREEE, per germline (reference sequence). With 6 bases removed from V and 0 bases from J, the gap between germline ends came to 16 bases.

The V and J genes are TRBV7-9 and TRBJ2-7; the D gene is possibly TRBD2 (5 bases). Trimming shortened V by 5 bases and J by 2 bases, and 13 bases separated the two germline ends. The CDR3 has 14 residues. Germline V gene data show CDR1 as SEHNR and CDR2 as FQNEAQ (reference sequence). Here the CDR3 reads CASSAGSRTYEQYF. The CDR3 bases are TGTGCCAGCAGCGCGGGCAGTCGGACCTACGAGCAGTACTTC. Using reference TRBV7-9 and TRBJ2-7 for the parts outside the CDR3, the full variable domain is DTGVSQNPRHKITKRGQNVTFRCDPISEHNRLYWYRQTLGQGPEFLTYFQNEAQLEKSRLLSDRFSAERPKGSFSTLEIQRTEQGDSAMYLCASSAGSRTYEQYFGPGTRLTVT.